These 19 T cell receptor beta chains came from one sample sequenced in a study of control samples from healthy donors and cancer patients (dated by TCRdb to the early 2020s). Library construction relied on the immunoSEQ multiplex PCR assay. TCRdb re-hosts the immuneACCESS table, in-frame sequences only. Its copies lack some clones; in the studies checked, an unresolved V gene accounts for under half of them, and the cause for the rest is not known. The sample records around 100,000 clones, 88% of which are singletons. The top ten constitute roughly 13% of the sample. Sample: blood. These TCRs come from a young man in good health.

The gene calls are TRBV6-5 and TRBJ2-7; 7 nucleotides match TRBD1. V was pared by 5 bases and J by 9 bases, with 16 bases of the junction left unmatched. The CDR3 is 15 amino acids. In germline, CDR1 is MNHEY, CDR2 SVGAGI. The CDR3 is CASSKRGLAEWVQYF. The CDR3, as DNA: TGTGCCAGCAGTAAAAGGGGGCTGGCAGAATGGGTGCAGTACTTC.

The chain links TRBV10-3 to TRBJ1-1, with a possible D match to TRBD1 (5 bases). The germline V gene has CDR1 ENHRY and CDR2 SYGVKD. V was pared by 2 bases and J by 1 base, with 5 bases between. The CDR3 contains 13 residues. The chain's CDR3 is CAISEQGNTEAFF. In DNA, the CDR3 is TGTGCCATCAGTGAGCAGGGGAACACTGAAGCTTTCTTT.

The genes are TRBV11-1 and TRBJ1-1; D is unclear. V shed 2 bases and J shed 3 bases, with 4 bases lying between them. In germline, CDR1 is SGHAT, CDR2 FQDESV (reference sequence). This CDR3 comprises 12 residues. In DNA form, the CDR3 reads TGTGCCAGCAGCTTAAGGGACACTGAAGCTTTCTTT. This translates into CASSLRDTEAFF.

This clone has only a few counts. CDR3 residues: CASSLGGSYNSPLHF. In nucleotides, the CDR3 is TGTGCCAGCAGTTTAGGGGGCTCCTATAATTCACCCCTCCACTTT. The chain joins TRBV27 to TRBJ1-6; perhaps TRBD1 as D (5 bases). The V end lost 2 bases, the J end lost 0 bases, and 5 bases lay between the germline ends. The CDR3 contains 15 residues. Germline CDR1 MNHEY, CDR2 SMNVEV (reference sequence).

This sequence joins TRBV6-5 and TRBJ2-7; 7 positions agree with TRBD2. Germline-derived CDR1 and CDR2 are MNHEY and SVGAGI. The CDR3 sequence is 16 residues long. J lost 3 bases, V lost 0 bases, and 8 bases had no gene match. This chain's CDR3 is CASSYSGLAEIYEQYF. CDR3 nucleotide sequence: TGTGCCAGCAGTTACTCCGGGCTAGCGGAGATCTACGAGCAGTACTTC.

In its sample, this clone was seen a few times. The chain recombines TRBV5-1 with TRBJ1-3, with a possible D match to TRBD1 (5 bases). Trimming took off 7 bases at V and 6 bases at J, with 17 bases between the two ends. Germline V CDR1 and CDR2: SGHRS, YFSETQ. The CDR3 consists of 14 residues. CDR3 DNA sequence: TGCGCCAGCTCCTTAGGGGCGAGGACAAACACCATATATTTT. Its translation: CASSLGARTNTIYF.

The chain has TRBV7-3 and TRBJ1-2; D unresolved. CDR1 is SGHTA, CDR2 FQGTGA, per germline. Trimming removed 4 bases from V and 1 base from J, with 13 bases in between. The CDR3 has 15 amino acids. The CDR3 is CASSSWGIVNYGYTF. The CDR3 DNA is TGTGCCAGCAGCTCGTGGGGAATTGTTAACTATGGCTACACCTTC.

The sample holds one count of this clone. CDR3 sequence: CASSQERVDTGELFF. The DNA of the CDR3 is TGTGCCAGCAGCCAAGAGAGGGTGGACACCGGGGAGCTGTTTTTT. The chain is built from TRBV4-2 and TRBJ2-2, with D maybe TRBD2 (5 bases). The germline gives CDR1 LGHNA, CDR2 YNFKEQ. V shed 0 bases and J shed 3 bases, with 8 bases lying between them. The CDR3 is 15 residues long.

Only a few counts were recorded for this clone. The gene calls are TRBV4-2 and TRBJ2-2, with TRBD1 identical over 11 bases. Germline loops: CDR1 LGHNA, CDR2 YNFKEQ. The junction had 3 bases not matched to a gene; V was cut back by 3 bases and J by 3 bases. The CDR3 is 16 residues long. CDR3 sequence reads: CASSQGTGGYTGELFF. In DNA form, the CDR3 reads TGTGCCAGCAGCCAGGGGACAGGGGGATACACCGGGGAGCTGTTTTTT.

In its sample, this clone ranks as medium-sized. The rearrangement joins TRBV5-6 to TRBJ2-7; D might be TRBD2 (5 bases). The CDR3 is made up of 13 amino acids. V shed 1 base and J shed 3 bases, with 8 bases lying between them. The germline V gene encodes CDR1 SGHDT and CDR2 YYEEEE. The CDR3 protein is CASSLSGLYEQYF. The CDR3 DNA follows: TGTGCCAGCAGCTTGTCAGGACTCTACGAGCAGTACTTC.

The chain joins TRBV15 to TRBJ1-5; the match to TRBD1 covers 7 bases. V lost 4 bases, J lost 4 bases, and 1 base stayed unmatched. CDR3 length: 13 amino acids. Germline values: CDR1 LNHNV, CDR2 YYDKDF (reference sequence). In DNA form, the CDR3 reads TGTGCCACCAGCAAACAGGGGAATCAGCCCCAGCATTTT. It specifies CATSKQGNQPQHF.

The V and J genes are TRBV24-1 and TRBJ2-3, with TRBD1 matching over 10 bases. This CDR3 has 16 amino acids. Per germline, CDR1 KGHDR and CDR2 SFDVKD. The ends lost 6 bases at V and 5 bases at J; junction bases unmatched: 10. The CDR3 DNA reads as TGTGCCACCAGTTCCTTGGGACAGGGGTATCAAGATACGCAGTATTTT. Its protein is CATSSLGQGYQDTQYF.

V is TRBV28 and J is TRBJ2-7, with 7 positions matching TRBD2. This CDR3 region has 15 residues. Germline V gene lookup returns CDR1 MDHEN and CDR2 SYDVKM. J was trimmed by 5 bases and V by 7 bases; bases with no gene match: 14. The chain's CDR3 is CASNLGGEGTHEQYF. The CDR3, as DNA: TGTGCCAGCAACCTGGGGGGGGAGGGCACCCACGAGCAGTACTTC.

The rearrangement uses TRBV24-1 and TRBJ1-2; 7 nucleotides line up with TRBD1. The CDR3 consists of 15 residues. Trimming cost V 3 bases and J 7 bases; bases outside gene matches: 10. Germline loops: CDR1 KGHDR, CDR2 SFDVKD. The DNA for the CDR3 is TGTGCCACCAGTGATGGCCCGGGACAGAGTTTTGGCTACACCTTC. Translated, it gives CATSDGPGQSFGYTF.

V and J are TRBV13 and TRBJ2-3; D remains unclear. V lost 3 bases and J lost 0, with 10 bases in between. Germline CDR1 is PRHDT and CDR2 is FYEKMQ (reference sequence). The CDR3 consists of 15 residues. The CDR3 coding sequence is TGTGCCAGCAGCTTTGCGTTGTGGAGCACAGATACGCAGTATTTT. As protein: CASSFALWSTDTQYF.

This chain joins TRBV7-6 and TRBJ2-1; possibly TRBD2 for D (5 bases). The CDR3 spans 15 residues. CDR1 is SGHVS, CDR2 FNYEAQ, per germline. Trimming shortened V by 2 bases and J by 5 bases, and 13 bases separated the two germline ends. CDR3 sequence: CASSLLRGADNEQFF. CDR3 sequence (DNA): TGTGCCAGCAGCTTACTCCGGGGAGCGGACAATGAGCAGTTCTTC.

The V and J genes are TRBV24-1 and TRBJ2-7; maybe TRBD2 (6 bases). The CDR3 is 16 residues long. Looked up from germline, CDR1 is KGHDR and CDR2 is SFDVKD. V gave up 4 bases and J gave up 3 bases, with 18 bases separating them. CDR3 coding DNA: TGTGCCACCAGTGACGCCGACGGGGACTCCCTCTACGAGCAGTACTTC. Protein sequence: CATSDADGDSLYEQYF.

The chain uses TRBV28 and TRBJ1-2, with 12 nucleotides matching TRBD1. The J segment lost 8 bases and the V segment lost 2 bases, leaving 6 bases of the junction unmatched. The CDR3 contains 15 residues. Germline CDR1 is MDHEN and CDR2 is SYDVKM. CDR3 nucleotide sequence: TGTGCCAGCAGTTTACGGGGACAGGGGGCGCGGGGCTACACCTTC. It specifies CASSLRGQGARGYTF.

The chain joins TRBV30 to TRBJ2-2; 11 bases fit TRBD1. Unmatched junction bases numbered 2, after V lost 5 bases and J lost 3 bases. Germline V gene lookup returns CDR1 GTSNPN and CDR2 SVGIG (reference sequence). The CDR3 runs to 14 residues. The CDR3 protein is CAWGQGADTGELFF. In DNA, the CDR3 is TGTGCCTGGGGACAGGGGGCGGACACCGGGGAGCTGTTTTTT.